This T cell receptor (beta chain) was recovered during a study of cytomegalovirus exposure and HLA in healthy donors. Whole-study results and caveats: Researchers had no immune exposure information except CMV serostatus available.

In germline, CDR1 is SGHRS, CDR2 YFSETQ. The CDR3 spans 17 residues. Trimming at V came to 4 bases and at J to 0 bases, leaving 4 bases not matched to a gene. Only a few counts were recorded for this clone. The antigen is unknown. Primers: 60 Vbeta forward and 13 Jbeta reverse. Assay: immunoSEQ multiplex PCR; the TCRdb copy retains only in-frame clones and omits some. Here the sample spans approximately 160,000 clones, around 85% being singletons. Sequencing was carried out using PBMCs. The J gene is TRBJ2-6, the V gene TRBV5-1, with TRBD1 matching 10 bases. This clonotype was sampled from a middle-aged man in good health and CMV-seropositive. The CDR3 here is CASSRGQGNSGANVLTF. In DNA, the CDR3 is TGCGCCAGCAGCCGGGGACAGGGGAACTCTGGGGCCAACGTCCTGACTTTC. Full variable domain (outside the CDR3, taken from reference TRBV5-1 and TRBJ2-6): KAGVTQTPRYLIKTRGQQVTLSCSPISGHRSVSWYQQTPGQGLQFLFEYFSETQRNKGNFPGRFSGRQFSNSRSEMNVSTLELGDSALYLCASSRGQGNSGANVLTFGAGSRLTVL.